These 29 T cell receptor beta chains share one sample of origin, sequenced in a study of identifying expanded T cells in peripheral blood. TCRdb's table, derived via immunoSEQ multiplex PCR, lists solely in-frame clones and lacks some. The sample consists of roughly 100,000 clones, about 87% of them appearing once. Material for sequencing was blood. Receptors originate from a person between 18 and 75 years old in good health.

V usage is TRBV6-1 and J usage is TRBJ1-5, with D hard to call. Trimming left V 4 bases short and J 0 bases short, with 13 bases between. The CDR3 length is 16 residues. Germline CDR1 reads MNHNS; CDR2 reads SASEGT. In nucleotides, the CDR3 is TGTGCCAGCAGTGCACTTGGCGGTTATAGCAATCAGCCCCAGCATTTT. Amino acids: CASSALGGYSNQPQHF.

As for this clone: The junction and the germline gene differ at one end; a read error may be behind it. This CDR3 reads CASSDSRGRNTEAFF. The CDR3 DNA sequence: TGTGCCAGCAGTGACTCCCGAGGGAGGAACACTGAAGCTTTCTTT. V and J are TRBV6-6 and TRBJ1-1; the D is unclear. Germline V gene data show CDR1 as MNHNY and CDR2 as SVGAGI (reference sequence). The CDR3 runs to 15 residues.

In nucleotides, the CDR3 is TGCGCCAGCAGCCAAGTGAGGCTCGGACAGGGGTCTCTGGATACGCAGTATTTT. Amino acid sequence: CASSQVRLGQGSLDTQYF. The V gene is TRBV4-3, the J gene TRBJ2-3; 9 bases are shared with TRBD1. The CDR3 has 18 residues. The ends lost 1 base at V and 6 bases at J; junction bases unmatched: 14. Per germline, CDR1 LGHNA and CDR2 YSLEER.

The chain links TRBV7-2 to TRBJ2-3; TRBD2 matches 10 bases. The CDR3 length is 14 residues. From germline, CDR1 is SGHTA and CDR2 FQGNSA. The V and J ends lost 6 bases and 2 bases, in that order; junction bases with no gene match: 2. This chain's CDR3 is CASRLAGPTDTQYF. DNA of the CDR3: TGTGCCAGCAGACTAGCGGGGCCCACAGATACGCAGTATTTT.

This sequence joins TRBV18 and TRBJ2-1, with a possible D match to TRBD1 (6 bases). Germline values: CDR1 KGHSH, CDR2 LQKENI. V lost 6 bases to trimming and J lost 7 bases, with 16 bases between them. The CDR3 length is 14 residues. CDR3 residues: CASSPRTVSNEQFF. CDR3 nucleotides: TGTGCCAGCTCTCCAAGGACAGTTTCAAATGAGCAGTTCTTC.

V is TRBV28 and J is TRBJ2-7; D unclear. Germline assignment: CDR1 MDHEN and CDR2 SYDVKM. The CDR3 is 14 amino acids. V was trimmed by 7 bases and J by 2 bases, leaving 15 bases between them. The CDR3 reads CASTSPDKTYEQYF. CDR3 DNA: TGTGCCAGCACCTCACCCGACAAAACCTACGAGCAGTACTTC.

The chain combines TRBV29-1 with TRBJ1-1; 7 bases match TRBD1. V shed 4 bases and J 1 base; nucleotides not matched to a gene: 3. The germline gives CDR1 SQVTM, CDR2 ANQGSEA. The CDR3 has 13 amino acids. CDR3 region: CSVGQGPNTEAFF. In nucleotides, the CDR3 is TGCAGCGTTGGACAGGGTCCGAACACTGAAGCTTTCTTT.

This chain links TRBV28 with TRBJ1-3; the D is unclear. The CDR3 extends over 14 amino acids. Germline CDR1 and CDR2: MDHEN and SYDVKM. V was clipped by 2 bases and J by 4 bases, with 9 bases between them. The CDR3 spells CASSLRTGGNTIYF. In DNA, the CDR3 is TGTGCCAGCAGTTTACGTACGGGGGGAAACACCATATATTTT. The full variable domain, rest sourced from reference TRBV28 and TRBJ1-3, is DVKVTQSSRYLVKRTGEKVFLECVQDMDHENMFWYRQDPGLGLRLIYFSYDVKMKEKGDIPEGYSVSREKKERFSLILESASTNQTSMYLCASSLRTGGNTIYFGEGSWLTVV.

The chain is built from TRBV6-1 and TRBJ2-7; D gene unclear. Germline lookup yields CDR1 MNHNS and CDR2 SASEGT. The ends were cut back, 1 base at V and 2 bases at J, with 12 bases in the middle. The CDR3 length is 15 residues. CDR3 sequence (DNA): TGTGCCAGCAGTGAAGGGGGTTCCCACACCTACGAGCAGTACTTC. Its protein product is CASSEGGSHTYEQYF.

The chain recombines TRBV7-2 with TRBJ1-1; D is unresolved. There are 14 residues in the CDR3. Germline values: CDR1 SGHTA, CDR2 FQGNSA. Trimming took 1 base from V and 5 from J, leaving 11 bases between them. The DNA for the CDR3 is TGTGCCAGCAGCTTAGTGGGAGGGTATACTGAAGCTTTCTTT. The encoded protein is CASSLVGGYTEAFF.

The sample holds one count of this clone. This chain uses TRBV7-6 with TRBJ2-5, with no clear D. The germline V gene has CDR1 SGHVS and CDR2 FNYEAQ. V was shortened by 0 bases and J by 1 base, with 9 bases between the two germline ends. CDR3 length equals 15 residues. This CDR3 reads CASSLAWQAQETQYF. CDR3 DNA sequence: TGTGCCAGCAGCTTAGCGTGGCAGGCCCAAGAGACCCAGTACTTC.

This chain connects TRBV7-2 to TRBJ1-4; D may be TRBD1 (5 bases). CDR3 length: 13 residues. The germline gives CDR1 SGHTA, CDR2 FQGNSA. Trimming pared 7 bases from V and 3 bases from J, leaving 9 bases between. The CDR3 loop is CASTEGPNEKLFF. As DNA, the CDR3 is TGTGCCAGCACGGAGGGGCCTAATGAAAAACTGTTTTTT.

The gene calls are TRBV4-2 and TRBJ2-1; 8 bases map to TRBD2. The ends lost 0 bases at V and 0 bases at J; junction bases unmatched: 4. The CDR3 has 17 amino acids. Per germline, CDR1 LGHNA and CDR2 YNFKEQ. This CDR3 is CASSQESGTSSYNEQFF. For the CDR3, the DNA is TGTGCCAGCAGCCAAGAGTCTGGGACTAGCTCCTACAATGAGCAGTTCTTC.

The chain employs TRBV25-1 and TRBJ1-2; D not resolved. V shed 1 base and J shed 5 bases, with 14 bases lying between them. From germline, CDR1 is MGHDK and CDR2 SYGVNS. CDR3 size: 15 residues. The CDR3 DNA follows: TGTGCCAGCAGTGAATGGCGGGATTCCCTTTATGGCTACACCTTC. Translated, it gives CASSEWRDSLYGYTF.

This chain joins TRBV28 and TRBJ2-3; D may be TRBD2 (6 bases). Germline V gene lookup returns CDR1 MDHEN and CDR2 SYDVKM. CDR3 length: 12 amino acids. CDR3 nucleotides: TGTGCGGCGGGGACTCTCACAGATACGCAGTATTTT. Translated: CAAGTLTDTQYF.

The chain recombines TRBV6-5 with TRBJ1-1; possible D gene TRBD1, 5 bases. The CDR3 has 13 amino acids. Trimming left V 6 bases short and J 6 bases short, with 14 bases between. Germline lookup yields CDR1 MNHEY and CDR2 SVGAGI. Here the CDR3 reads CASREQEAPEAFF. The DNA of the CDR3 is TGTGCCAGCAGGGAACAGGAAGCCCCTGAAGCTTTCTTT.

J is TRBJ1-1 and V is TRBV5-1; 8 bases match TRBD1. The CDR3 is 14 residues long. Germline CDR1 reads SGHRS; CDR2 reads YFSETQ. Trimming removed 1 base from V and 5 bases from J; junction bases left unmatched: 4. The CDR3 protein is CASSLTGGATEAFF. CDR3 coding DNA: TGCGCCAGCAGCTTGACAGGGGGAGCGACTGAAGCTTTCTTT.

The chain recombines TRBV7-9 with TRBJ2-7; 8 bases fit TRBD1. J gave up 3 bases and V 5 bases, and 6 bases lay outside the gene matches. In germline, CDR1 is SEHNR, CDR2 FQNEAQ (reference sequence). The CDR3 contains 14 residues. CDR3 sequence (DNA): TGTGCCAGCAGCCCAGACAGGGGTGACTACGAGCAGTACTTC. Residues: CASSPDRGDYEQYF. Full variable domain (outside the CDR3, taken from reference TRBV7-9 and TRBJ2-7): DTGVSQNPRHKITKRGQNVTFRCDPISEHNRLYWYRQTLGQGPEFLTYFQNEAQLEKSRLLSDRFSAERPKGSFSTLEIQRTEQGDSAMYLCASSPDRGDYEQYFGPGTRLTVT.

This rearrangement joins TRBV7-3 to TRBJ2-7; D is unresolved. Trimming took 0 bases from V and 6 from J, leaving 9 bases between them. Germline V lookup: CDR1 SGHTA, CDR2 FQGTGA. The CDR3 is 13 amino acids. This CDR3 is CASSLTPPAEQYF. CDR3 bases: TGTGCCAGCAGCTTAACCCCGCCGGCCGAGCAGTACTTC.

DNA of the CDR3: TGCGCCAGCAGCTTGAGCGTTTCGTCCGGGAATCCCCAGTACTTC. Its protein product is CASSLSVSSGNPQYF. The chain employs TRBV5-1 and TRBJ2-5; maybe TRBD2 (5 bases). The CDR3 is 15 residues long. The germline V and J ends were trimmed by 1 base and 9 bases, with 19 bases remaining between them. Germline CDR1 is SGHRS and CDR2 is YFSETQ.

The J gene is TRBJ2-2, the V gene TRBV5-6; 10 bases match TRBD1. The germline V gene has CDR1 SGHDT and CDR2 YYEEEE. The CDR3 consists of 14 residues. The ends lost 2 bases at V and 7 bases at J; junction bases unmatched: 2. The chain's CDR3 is CASSFGQGVGELFF. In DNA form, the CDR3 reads TGTGCCAGCAGCTTCGGACAGGGGGTCGGGGAGCTGTTTTTT.

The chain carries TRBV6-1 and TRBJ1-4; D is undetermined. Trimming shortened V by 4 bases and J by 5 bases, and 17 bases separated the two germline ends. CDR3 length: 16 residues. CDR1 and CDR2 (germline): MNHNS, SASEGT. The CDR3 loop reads CASSGELSAWNEKLFF. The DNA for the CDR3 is TGTGCCAGCAGTGGGGAGTTAAGCGCTTGGAATGAAAAACTGTTTTTT.

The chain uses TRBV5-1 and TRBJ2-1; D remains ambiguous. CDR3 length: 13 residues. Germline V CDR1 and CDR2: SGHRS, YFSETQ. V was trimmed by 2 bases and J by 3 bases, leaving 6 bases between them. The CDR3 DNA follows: TGCGCCAGCAGCTTTGGGGACTACAATGAGCAGTTCTTC. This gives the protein CASSFGDYNEQFF.

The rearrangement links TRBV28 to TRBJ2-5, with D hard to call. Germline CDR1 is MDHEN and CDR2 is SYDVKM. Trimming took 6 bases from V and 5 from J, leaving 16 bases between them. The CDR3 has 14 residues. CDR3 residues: CASRPTAAGETQYF. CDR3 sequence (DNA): TGTGCCAGCAGACCGACTGCCGCCGGGGAGACCCAGTACTTC.

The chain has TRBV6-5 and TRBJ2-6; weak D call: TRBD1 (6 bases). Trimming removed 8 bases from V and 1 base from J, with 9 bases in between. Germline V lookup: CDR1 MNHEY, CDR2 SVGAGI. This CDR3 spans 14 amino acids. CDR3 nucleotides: TGTGCCAGCTATGACAGGTCTGGGGCCAACGTCCTGACTTTC. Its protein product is CASYDRSGANVLTF.

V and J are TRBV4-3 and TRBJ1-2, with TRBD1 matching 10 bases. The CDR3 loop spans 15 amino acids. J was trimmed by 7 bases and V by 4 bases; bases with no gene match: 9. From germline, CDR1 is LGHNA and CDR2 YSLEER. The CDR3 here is CASSPGQGVLGGYTF. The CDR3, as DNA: TGCGCCAGCAGCCCTGGACAGGGGGTTTTAGGTGGCTACACCTTC.

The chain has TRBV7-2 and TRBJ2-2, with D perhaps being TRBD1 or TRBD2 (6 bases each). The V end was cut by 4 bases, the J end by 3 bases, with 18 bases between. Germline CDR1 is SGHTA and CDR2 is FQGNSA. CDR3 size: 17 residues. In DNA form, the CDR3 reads TGTGCCAGCAGCTGGGGGGCGGCCCTCTCGGACACCGGGGAGCTGTTTTTT. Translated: CASSWGAALSDTGELFF. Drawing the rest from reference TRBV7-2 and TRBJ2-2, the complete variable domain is GAGVSQSPSNKVTEKGKDVELRCDPISGHTALYWYRQSLGQGLEFLIYFQGNSAPDKSGLPSDRFSAERTGGSVSTLTIQRTQQEDSAVYLCASSWGAALSDTGELFFGEGSRLTVL.

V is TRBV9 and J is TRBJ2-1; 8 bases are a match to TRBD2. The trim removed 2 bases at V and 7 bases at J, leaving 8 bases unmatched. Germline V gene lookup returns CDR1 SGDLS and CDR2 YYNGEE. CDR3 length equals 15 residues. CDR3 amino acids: CASSVTGGPQNEQFF. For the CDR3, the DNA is TGTGCCAGCAGCGTGACGGGAGGGCCGCAGAATGAGCAGTTCTTC.

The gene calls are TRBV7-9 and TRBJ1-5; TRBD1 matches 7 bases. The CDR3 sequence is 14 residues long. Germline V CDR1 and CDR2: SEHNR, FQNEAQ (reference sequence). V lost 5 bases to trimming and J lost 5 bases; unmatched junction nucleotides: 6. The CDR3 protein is CASSKMGQYQPQHF. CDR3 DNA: TGTGCCAGCAGCAAAATGGGACAGTATCAGCCCCAGCATTTT.